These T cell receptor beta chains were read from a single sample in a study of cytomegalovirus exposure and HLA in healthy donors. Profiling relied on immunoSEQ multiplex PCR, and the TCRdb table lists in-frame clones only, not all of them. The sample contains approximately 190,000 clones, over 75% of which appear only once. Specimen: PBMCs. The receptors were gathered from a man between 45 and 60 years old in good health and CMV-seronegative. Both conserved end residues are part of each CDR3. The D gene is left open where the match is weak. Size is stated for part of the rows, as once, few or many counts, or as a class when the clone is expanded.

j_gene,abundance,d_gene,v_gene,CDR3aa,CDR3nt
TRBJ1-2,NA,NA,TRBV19,CASRRQTNYGYTF,TGTGCCAGTAGAAGACAGACTAACTATGGCTACACCTTC
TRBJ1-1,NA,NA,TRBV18,CASSRGFMNTEAFF,TGTGCCAGCTCTAGGGGGTTTATGAACACTGAAGCTTTCTTT
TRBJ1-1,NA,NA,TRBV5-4,CVSSPSYGDTEAFF,TGTGTCAGCAGCCCTAGCTATGGAGACACTGAAGCTTTCTTT
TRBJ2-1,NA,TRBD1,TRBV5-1,CASSRGQGVDEQFF,TGCGCCAGCAGTAGGGGACAGGGGGTCGATGAGCAGTTCTTC
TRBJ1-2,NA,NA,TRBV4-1,CASSQGSSSHYGYTF,TGCGCCAGCAGCCAAGGGAGCTCAAGTCACTATGGCTACACCTTC
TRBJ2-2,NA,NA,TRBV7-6,CASRMTSFTGELFF,TGTGCCAGCAGGATGACTAGTTTCACCGGGGAGCTGTTTTTT
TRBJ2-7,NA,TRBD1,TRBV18,CASTTGGNSYEQYF,TGTGCCAGCACTACAGGGGGCAACTCCTACGAGCAGTACTTC
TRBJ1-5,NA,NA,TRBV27,CASSFGGFQPQHF,TGTGCCAGCAGTTTTGGGGGGTTTCAGCCCCAGCATTTT
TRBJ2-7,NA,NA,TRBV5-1,CASSPEDGYEQYF,TGCGCCAGCAGCCCGGAGGACGGCTACGAGCAGTACTTC
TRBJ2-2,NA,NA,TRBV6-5,CASSSGFTGELFF,TGTGCCAGCAGTTCAGGGTTCACCGGGGAGCTGTTTTTT
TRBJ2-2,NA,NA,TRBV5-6,CASSFRVSRNTGELFF,TGTGCCAGCAGCTTCAGGGTGTCCCGGAACACCGGGGAGCTGTTTTTT
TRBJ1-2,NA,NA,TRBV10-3,CAISDPGTLYGYTF,TGTGCCATCAGTGACCCCGGGACATTATATGGCTACACCTTC
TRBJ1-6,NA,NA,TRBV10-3,CAISERDTKFNSPLHF,TGTGCCATCAGTGAGAGGGACACCAAGTTTAATTCACCCCTCCACTTT
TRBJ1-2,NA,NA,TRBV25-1,CASSEYSYYGYTF,TGTGCCAGCAGTGAATATAGCTACTATGGCTACACCTTC
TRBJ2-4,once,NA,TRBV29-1,CSVGVGVAKNIQYF,TGCAGCGTTGGGGTCGGAGTTGCCAAAAACATTCAGTACTTC
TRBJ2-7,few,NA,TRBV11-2,CASSSGTTLEQYF,TGTGCCAGCAGCTCCGGGACAACCCTCGAGCAGTACTTC
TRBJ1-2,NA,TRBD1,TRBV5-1,CASSLETGGNYGYTF,TGCGCCAGCAGCTTGGAGACAGGGGGCAACTATGGCTACACCTTC
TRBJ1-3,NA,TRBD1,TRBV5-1,CASSLEGQGLGAGPGNTIYF,TGCGCCAGCAGCTTGGAAGGACAGGGGCTCGGTGCGGGACCTGGAAACACCATATATTTT
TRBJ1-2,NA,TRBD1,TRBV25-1,CASSEPDRGGGYTF,TGTGCCAGCAGTGAACCCGACAGGGGGGGTGGCTACACCTTC
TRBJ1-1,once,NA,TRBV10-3,CAISEGETYTEAFF,TGTGCCATCAGTGAGGGGGAGACTTACACTGAAGCTTTCTTT
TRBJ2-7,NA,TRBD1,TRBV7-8,CASRLQGHSYEQYF,TGTGCCAGCAGACTACAGGGGCACTCCTACGAGCAGTACTTC
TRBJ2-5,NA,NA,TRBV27,CAAGQIQETQYF,TGTGCCGCTGGACAGATCCAAGAGACCCAGTACTTC
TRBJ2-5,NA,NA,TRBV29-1,CSVEDLNYQETQYF,TGCAGCGTTGAAGATCTTAACTACCAAGAGACCCAGTACTTC
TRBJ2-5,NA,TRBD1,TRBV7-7,CASSRGQGAETQYF,TGTGCCAGCAGCCGCGGACAGGGGGCAGAGACCCAGTACTTC
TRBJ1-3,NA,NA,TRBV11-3,CASSLGGPGNTIYF,TGTGCCAGCAGCTTGGGAGGACCTGGAAACACCATATATTTT
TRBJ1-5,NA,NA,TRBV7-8,CASSFREGANQPQHF,TGTGCCAGCAGCTTCAGGGAAGGGGCCAATCAGCCCCAGCATTTT
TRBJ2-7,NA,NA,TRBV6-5,CASSYGAGETYEQYF,TGTGCCAGCAGTTACGGGGCAGGGGAGACCTACGAGCAGTACTTC
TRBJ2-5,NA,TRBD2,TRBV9,CASSQEGGTKETQYF,TGTGCCAGCAGCCAAGAAGGAGGGACTAAAGAGACCCAGTACTTC
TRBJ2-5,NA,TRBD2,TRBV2,CASSEGTSGGGAQYF,TGTGCCAGCAGTGAAGGGACTAGCGGGGGCGGAGCCCAGTACTTC
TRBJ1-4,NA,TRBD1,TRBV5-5,CASSFLQGGGEKLFF,TGTGCCAGCAGCTTCTTGCAGGGGGGTGGGGAAAAACTGTTTTTT
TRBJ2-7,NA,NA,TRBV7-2,CASSFTLQYEQYF,TGTGCCAGCAGCTTTACGCTTCAGTACGAGCAGTACTTC
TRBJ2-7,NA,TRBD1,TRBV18,CASSPPVRQGTKQYF,TGTGCCAGCTCACCACCCGTCCGACAGGGTACGAAGCAGTACTTC
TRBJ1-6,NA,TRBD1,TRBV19,CASSIGPGQGYNPYNSPLHF,TGTGCCAGTAGTATTGGCCCCGGACAGGGGTACAACCCCTATAATTCACCCCTCCACTTT
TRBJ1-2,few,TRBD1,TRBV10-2,CASSEFPRQGSSYGYTF,TGCGCCAGCAGTGAGTTCCCTCGACAGGGATCCTCGTATGGCTACACCTTC
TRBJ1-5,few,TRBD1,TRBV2,CASSGTGKGQPQHF,TGTGCCAGCAGTGGGACAGGGAAGGGTCAGCCCCAGCATTTT
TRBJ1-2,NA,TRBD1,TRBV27,CASKDRGLYGYTF,TGTGCCAGCAAGGACAGGGGGCTTTATGGCTACACCTTC
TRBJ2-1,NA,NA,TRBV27,CASSPRPGNEQFF,TGTGCCAGCAGTCCAAGACCCGGGAATGAGCAGTTCTTC
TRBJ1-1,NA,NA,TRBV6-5,CASSLTGLEAFF,TGTGCCAGCAGCCTGACAGGTTTAGAAGCTTTCTTT
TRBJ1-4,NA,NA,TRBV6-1,CASSTQGSGSEKLFF,TGTGCCAGCAGTACACAGGGAAGCGGTTCTGAAAAACTGTTTTTT
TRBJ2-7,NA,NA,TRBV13,CASSPRDTYEQYF,TGTGCCAGCAGCCCCCGGGACACCTACGAGCAGTACTTC
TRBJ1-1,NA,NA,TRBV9,CASSVEGRGYTEAFF,TGTGCCAGCAGCGTAGAAGGCAGGGGATACACTGAAGCTTTCTTT
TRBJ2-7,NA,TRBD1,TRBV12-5,CASASAGTDYEQYF,TGTGCTAGTGCCAGCGCCGGGACAGACTACGAGCAGTACTTC
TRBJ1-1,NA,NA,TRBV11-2,CASSLSGNTEAFF,TGTGCCAGCAGCTTATCAGGGAACACTGAAGCTTTCTTT
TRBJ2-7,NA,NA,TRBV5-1,CASSHDFDVAVRYF,TGCGCCAGCAGCCACGATTTCGACGTAGCGGTGCGGTACTTC
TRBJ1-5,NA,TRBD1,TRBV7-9,CSSSLTGASNQPQHF,TGTTCCAGCAGTCTGACAGGGGCCAGCAATCAGCCCCAGCATTTT
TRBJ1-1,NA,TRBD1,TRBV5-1,CASSPGTGTEAFF,TGCGCCAGCAGCCCGGGGACAGGGACTGAAGCTTTCTTT
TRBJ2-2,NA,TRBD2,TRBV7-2,CASSYSGGATGELFF,TGTGCCAGCAGCTATAGCGGGGGGGCGACCGGGGAGCTGTTTTTT
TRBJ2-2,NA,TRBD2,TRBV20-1,CSARDRGGMFF,TGCAGTGCTAGAGATCGCGGGGGGATGTTTTTT
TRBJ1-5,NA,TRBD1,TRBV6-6,CASSPRTGEVQPQHF,TGTGCCAGCAGTCCCAGGACAGGGGAGGTTCAGCCCCAGCATTTT
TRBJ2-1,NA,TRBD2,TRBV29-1,CSVEGLAGGLAYNEQFF,TGCAGCGTTGAAGGCCTAGCGGGGGGCCTTGCCTACAATGAGCAGTTCTTC
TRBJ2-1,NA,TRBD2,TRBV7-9,CSSSGLAGGSTYNEQFF,TGTTCCAGCAGCGGACTAGCGGGGGGCAGTACCTACAATGAGCAGTTCTTC
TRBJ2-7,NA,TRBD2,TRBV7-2,CASSPLAGGRGEQYF,TGTGCCAGCAGCCCCCTGGCGGGGGGAAGGGGTGAGCAGTACTTC
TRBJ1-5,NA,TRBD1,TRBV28,CASSLGTGARNQPQHF,TGTGCCAGCAGTCTCGGGACAGGGGCGAGAAATCAGCCCCAGCATTTT
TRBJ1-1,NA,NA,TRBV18,CASSPLIGTVNTEAFF,TGTGCCAGCTCACCACTTATCGGCACAGTGAACACTGAAGCTTTCTTT